These T cell receptor beta chains were read from a single sample in a study of blood T cell repertoires in COVID-19. Sequencing used immunoSEQ multiplex PCR; TCRdb keeps in-frame clones, though not all of them. There are 45,000 to 55,000 clones in the sample; over 70% occur only once, and 15% lies in the top ten. The specimen sequenced was peripheral blood. The source of these receptors is a human donor with active or convalescent COVID-19. The donor label of this sample is uncertain. Each CDR3 is given with its conserved first and last residue.

TRBJ2-5 TRBV24-1 CATSDPYPTGTETQYF
TRBJ2-7 TRBV11-1 CASTTLGSRGEQYF
TRBJ2-2 TRBV7-3 CASSLGLTGAVGELFF
TRBJ1-4 TRBV19 CATTSGTGIVTNEKLFF
TRBJ2-5 TRBV7-6 CASSLAGLSLFETQYF
TRBJ2-7 TRBV5-1 CASSLEGALYEQYF
TRBJ2-2 TRBV7-3 CASGEPQNTGELFF
TRBJ2-7 TRBV2 CASMGSTYEQYF
TRBJ2-7 TRBV28 CASLAGASYEQYF
TRBJ1-1 TRBV7-6 CASSYSGTINTEAFF
TRBJ2-5 TRBV7-2 CASTPGRLAGGETQYF
TRBJ2-3 TRBV5-1 CASSLATGGAGTDTQYF
TRBJ2-5 TRBV5-4 CASSSGLAGAEETQYF
TRBJ2-7 TRBV24-1 CATSDPRDRAPYEQYF
TRBJ1-2 TRBV9 CASSVPGVEGYTF
TRBJ1-4 TRBV24-1 CATSDLGTGINEKLFF
TRBJ2-3 TRBV19 CASRGWLAGSDTQYF
TRBJ1-5 TRBV5-1 CASSLDDYSNQPQHF
TRBJ2-1 TRBV19 CASSTPGLTSNEQFF
TRBJ1-4 TRBV6-5 CASSRQGTNEKLFF
TRBJ2-7 TRBV5-1 CASSLAGGEQYF
TRBJ2-2 TRBV6-1 CASSEHRGPGELFF
TRBJ1-5 TRBV6-5 CASSFNSNQPQHF
TRBJ1-1 TRBV6-5 CATRGDGNTEAFF
TRBJ2-7 TRBV10-3 CAITDGGAYEQYF
TRBJ2-7 TRBV2 CASSGTGLYEQYF
TRBJ1-2 TRBV7-2 CASSPRGTSSYGYTF
TRBJ2-1 TRBV4-1 CASSQEGSISYNEQFF
TRBJ2-3 TRBV12-5 CASGLLTSGRGDTQYF
TRBJ1-6 TRBV5-4 CASSLGSRNYYNSPLHF
TRBJ1-3 TRBV7-2 CASSRPFSRSSGNTIYF
TRBJ2-7 TRBV6-6 CASSYGPGSYEQYF
TRBJ2-2 TRBV21-1 CASSKAPCTGELFF
TRBJ1-1 TRBV5-1 CASWEGRRTEAFF
TRBJ2-6 TRBV27 CASLRLNSGANVLTF
TRBJ1-2 TRBV11-2 CASSPRQGNYIFYGYTF
TRBJ2-3 TRBV5-1 CASREQSSSTDTQYF
TRBJ2-1 TRBV9 CASSVSVPSYNEQFF
TRBJ2-1 TRBV7-3 CASSWGQGEGYEQFF
TRBJ1-2 TRBV11-2 CASSLSGQGAYGYTF
TRBJ1-6 TRBV25-1 CASAFPDRGLGVPSPLHF
TRBJ1-4 TRBV19 CASSIGLGQGARSSEKLFF
TRBJ2-5 TRBV7-9 CASSPGTRGTQYF
TRBJ2-2 TRBV30 CAWSVPGAHPGLFF
TRBJ2-5 TRBV21-1 CASSTSTGGDQETQYF
TRBJ2-1 TRBV21-1 CASSVLDSSYNEQFF
TRBJ1-2 TRBV7-3 CASSLGGTANYGYTF
TRBJ2-3 TRBV6-5 CASRSGSTDTQYF
TRBJ1-2 TRBV7-3 CASSLTGDGSGYTF
TRBJ2-1 TRBV23-1 CASSQFRAGIGYNEQFF
TRBJ1-1 TRBV19 CASSISVANTEAFF
TRBJ2-7 TRBV5-1 CASSSLRDRGNEQYF